The 21 T cell receptor beta chains below were found in one sample sequenced in a study of CD8+ T cells in alopecia areata. The treatment is: oral pan-JAK inhibitor, 5-10 mg twice daily. Sequencing used cDNA as its template, made by extracting RNA and reverse transcribing it. Sequencing used immunoSEQ multiplex PCR; TCRdb keeps in-frame clones, though not all of them. The sample includes a few hundred thousand clones, 50% to 75% seen only once; the top ten take roughly 0.93%. Sequenced here: CD4+ T cells sorted from blood, sampled at week 52, from a patient treated with tofacitinib. Every receptor here comes from a human donor with alopecia areata.

This clone has a handful of counts. The chain recombines TRBV7-8 with TRBJ2-1; the D gene is possibly TRBD2 (6 bases). The length of the CDR3 is 14 residues. The germline V gene encodes CDR1 SGHVS and CDR2 FQNEAQ. V gave up 5 bases and J gave up 6 bases, with 14 bases separating them. CDR3 in DNA: TGTGCCAGCAGCCCCCAACGACTAGGCAATGAGCAGTTCTTC. It encodes CASSPQRLGNEQFF.

This chain joins TRBV10-3 and TRBJ2-5; D ambiguous. The CDR3 covers 12 residues. Germline V gene lookup returns CDR1 ENHRY and CDR2 SYGVKD. Trimming pared 3 bases from V and 9 bases from J, leaving 11 bases between. In DNA form, the CDR3 reads TGTGCCATCAGTGAAGGGTTTGAGGCCCAGTACTTC. Translating it yields CAISEGFEAQYF.

The J gene is TRBJ2-5, the V gene TRBV19; D is unclear. The CDR3 is 13 amino acids. V was pared by 7 bases and J by 4 bases, with 13 bases between. CDR1 is LNHDA, CDR2 SQIVND, per germline (reference sequence). Written as DNA, the CDR3 is TGTGCCAGTATGTTACGGGTGGGAGAGACCCAGTACTTC. It yields the protein CASMLRVGETQYF.

V and J are TRBV11-3 and TRBJ2-3, with TRBD1 as a possible D gene (6 bases). The length of the CDR3 is 12 residues. V was pared by 5 bases and J by 12 bases, with 15 bases between. CDR1 is SGHNT, CDR2 YENEEA, per germline. In DNA form, the CDR3 reads TGTGCCAGCAGCCATCAACAGGGCGACCAGTATTTT. Protein: CASSHQQGDQYF.

The rearrangement joins TRBV7-9 to TRBJ2-4, with a possible D match to TRBD1 (6 bases). Trimming shortened V by 2 bases and J by 3 bases, and 11 bases separated the two germline ends. In germline, CDR1 is SEHNR, CDR2 FQNEAQ (reference sequence). This CDR3 has 15 amino acids. The CDR3 protein is CASSLQGRGKNIQYF. The CDR3 nucleotides are TGTGCCAGCAGCTTACAGGGGCGAGGCAAAAACATTCAGTACTTC.

The chain carries TRBV29-1 and TRBJ2-7, with 9 bases matching TRBD1. This CDR3 is 13 amino acids long. Germline values: CDR1 SQVTM, CDR2 ANQGSEA. V was pared by 5 bases and J by 3 bases, with 5 bases of the junction left unmatched. CDR3 DNA: TGCAGCGTTCGGGGACAGGGTATCTACGAGCAGTACTTC. This gives the protein CSVRGQGIYEQYF.

This chain links TRBV5-6 with TRBJ2-4; TRBD2 might be the D (6 bases). The CDR3 has 13 residues. V lost 4 bases, J lost 10 bases, and 15 bases lay in between. Germline CDR1 is SGHDT and CDR2 is YYEEEE. This CDR3 reads CASSPPGTPIQYF. The CDR3 DNA reads as TGTGCCAGCAGCCCCCCCGGGACTCCAATTCAGTACTTC.

The chain links TRBV29-1 to TRBJ2-5, with a possible D match to TRBD1 (6 bases). The V end lost 3 bases, the J end lost 5 bases, and 13 bases lay between the germline ends. Germline CDR1 SQVTM, CDR2 ANQGSEA. The CDR3 runs 13 residues. CDR3 in DNA: TGCAGCGTTGAGGGGGCTCATCGGGAGACCCAGTACTTC. Protein product: CSVEGAHRETQYF. The whole variable domain, filled in from reference TRBV29-1 and TRBJ2-5, reads SAVISQKPSRDICQRGTSLTIQCQVDSQVTMMFWYRQQPGQSLTLIATANQGSEATYESGFVIDKFPISRPNLTFSTLTVSNMSPEDSSIYLCSVEGAHRETQYFGPGTRLLVL.

The V gene is TRBV5-1, the J gene TRBJ2-2; 7 bases match TRBD1. There are 14 residues in the CDR3. Unmatched junction bases numbered 8, after V lost 7 bases and J lost 5 bases. Germline V gives CDR1 SGHRS, CDR2 YFSETQ. CDR3 region: CASHAGGYTGELFF. The CDR3 DNA reads as TGCGCCAGCCATGCAGGGGGATATACCGGGGAGCTGTTTTTT.

The rearrangement links TRBV4-3 to TRBJ2-7; 10 bases line up with TRBD1. V lost 1 base to trimming and J lost 7 bases; unmatched junction nucleotides: 4. Germline CDR1 reads LGHNA; CDR2 reads YSLEER. The CDR3 extends over 14 amino acids. CDR3 DNA: TGCGCCAGCAGCCAAGGACAGGGGGCGAGTGAGCAGTACTTC. Amino acid sequence: CASSQGQGASEQYF.

The chain combines TRBV30 with TRBJ2-5, with D uncertain. This CDR3 is 15 amino acids long. The germline V and J ends were trimmed by 1 base and 0 bases, with 12 bases remaining between them. Germline CDR1 is GTSNPN and CDR2 is SVGIG (reference sequence). Written as DNA, the CDR3 is TGTGCCTGGAGTGAAGGGAATCGGTACCAAGAGACCCAGTACTTC. As protein: CAWSEGNRYQETQYF.

The chain is built from TRBV25-1 and TRBJ1-2, with 8 bases fitting TRBD1. CDR3 length equals 17 residues. From germline, CDR1 is MGHDK and CDR2 SYGVNS. J was trimmed by 4 bases and V by 2 bases; bases with no gene match: 12. The DNA for the CDR3 is TGTGCCAGCAGTGAAGGTGGACAGGGCACGATTGGCTATGGCTACACCTTC. Encoded protein: CASSEGGQGTIGYGYTF.

This clone was recorded a few times. This sample also contains other DNA sequences that code for the same CDR3. V is TRBV30 and J is TRBJ2-7; 7 bases agree with TRBD1. The V and J ends lost 0 bases and 2 bases, in that order; junction bases with no gene match: 4. Germline CDR1 and CDR2: GTSNPN and SVGIG (reference sequence). The length of the CDR3 is 14 residues. The CDR3 DNA reads as TGTGCCTGGAGTGTAGGGGGCGGAACCTACGAGCAGTACTTC. Protein sequence: CAWSVGGGTYEQYF.

Comment on this clone: One end of the junction varies from germline; a read error may be responsible. This chain connects TRBV4-1 to TRBJ2-7; no reliable D call. The CDR3 has 12 residues. Germline V CDR1 and CDR2: MGHRA, YSYEKL. This CDR3 is CASNQTYYEQYF. Written as DNA, the CDR3 is TGCGCCAGCAACCAAACATACTACGAGCAGTACTTC.

V gene TRBV4-3 combines with J gene TRBJ2-7; 11 nucleotides agree with TRBD2. V dropped 3 bases and J dropped 4; count of bases not matched to a gene: 5. CDR1 is LGHNA, CDR2 YSLEER, per germline. This CDR3 is built from 15 residues. DNA for the CDR3: TGCGCCAGCAGCCATGGACTAGCGGGTATTTACGAGCAGTACTTC. It yields the protein CASSHGLAGIYEQYF.

This clone has more than one count but fewer than ten. J is TRBJ2-7 and V is TRBV18; 12 bases align to TRBD1. The CDR3 runs 14 residues. After removal of 3 bases from V and 6 bases from J, the junction contained 3 bases not matched to a gene. Germline V gene lookup returns CDR1 KGHSH and CDR2 LQKENI. Here the CDR3 reads CASSPGTGGIEQYF. The CDR3, as DNA: TGTGCCAGCTCACCGGGGACAGGGGGCATCGAGCAGTACTTC.

The V call is TRBV5-4, the J call TRBJ2-5; D not resolved. Germline CDR1 and CDR2: SGHNT and YYREEE (reference sequence). Between the trimmed V and J ends, which lost 4 bases and 2 bases, there was a span of 12 bases. There are 14 residues in the CDR3. The CDR3 loop reads CASSAYRGQETQYF. The DNA of the CDR3 is TGTGCCAGCAGCGCTTACAGAGGACAAGAGACCCAGTACTTC.

The rearrangement joins TRBV4-3 to TRBJ1-2; D gene unclear. The CDR3 has 12 residues. The V gene's germline CDR1 is LGHNA and CDR2 YSLEER. The V end lost 1 base, the J end lost 5 bases, and 5 bases lay between the germline ends. CDR3 region: CASSQVGYGYTF. DNA of the CDR3: TGCGCCAGCAGCCAAGTTGGGTATGGCTACACCTTC.

V is TRBV18 and J is TRBJ2-5; D might be TRBD2 (6 bases). The ends were cut back, 0 bases at V and 6 bases at J, with 11 bases in the middle. Germline CDR1 is KGHSH and CDR2 is LQKENI. The CDR3 consists of 14 residues. CDR3 nucleotide sequence: TGTGCCAGCTCACCACCCAGCGGGCGGAAGACCCAGTACTTC. Protein: CASSPPSGRKTQYF.

The rearrangement joins TRBV29-1 to TRBJ2-7; D remains unclear. In germline, CDR1 is SQVTM, CDR2 ANQGSEA. The CDR3 has 14 amino acids. The V end lost 3 bases, the J end lost 0 bases, and 12 bases lay between the germline ends. This CDR3 is CSVEVGLSSYEQYF. The CDR3 nucleotides are TGCAGCGTTGAGGTGGGGTTGAGCTCCTACGAGCAGTACTTC.

The rearrangement links TRBV10-3 to TRBJ2-7; tentatively, D is TRBD1 or TRBD2 (5 bases each). V was trimmed by 3 bases and J by 0 bases, leaving 9 bases between them. The CDR3 has 14 amino acids. CDR1 and CDR2 from the germline V gene are ENHRY and SYGVKD. For the CDR3, the DNA is TGTGCCATCAGTGACTGGGGGTACTCCTACGAGCAGTACTTC. Protein product: CAISDWGYSYEQYF.